The 23 T cell receptor beta chains presented below share a single source sample, sequenced in a study of blood T cells in healthy people across ages. A second PCR, run for roughly 7 to 11 cycles, used a sample-barcoded 5' primer plus a J-beta primer mix. TCRdb re-called the 5' RACE reads through MiXCR, storing one row per CDR3 protein. There are 650,000 or so distinct CDR3 sequences in the sample; 52% occur only once, and 13% lies in the top ten. The material sequenced was blood. The receptors come from an elderly woman in good health.

This clonotype was recorded only once. The chain uses TRBV29-1 and TRBJ2-3; tentatively, D is TRBD2 (5 bases). CDR1 is SQVTM and CDR2 is ANQGSEA in the germline V gene. V was shortened by 6 bases and J by 0 bases, with 13 bases between the two germline ends. The CDR3 sequence is 14 residues long. This chain's CDR3 is CSVAEGTSTDTQYF. The CDR3 bases are TGCAGCGTAGCCGAGGGTACCAGCACAGATACGCAGTATTTT.

The chain carries TRBV11-1 and TRBJ2-5; 10 bases match TRBD1. The J call is doubtful: the DNA matches TRBJ2-7 better. The germline V gene has CDR1 SGHAT and CDR2 FQDESV (reference sequence). This CDR3 comprises 15 residues. CDR3 protein: CASQAPGQGSDEQYF. The DNA for the CDR3 is TGTGCCAGCCAGGCCCCGGGACAGGGGTCTGACGAGCAGTACTTC.

The chain links TRBV14 to TRBJ2-5; D is uncertain. The CDR3 runs 14 residues. From germline, CDR1 is SGHDN and CDR2 FVKESK. Trimming removed 4 bases from V and 6 bases from J, with 15 bases in between. The CDR3 DNA sequence: TGTGCCAGCAGCCTCCATACCTGGAGACAGACCCAGTACTTC. This sequence encodes CASSLHTWRQTQYF.

This clonotype has just a few counts. The chain combines TRBV18 with TRBJ2-1; D ambiguous. CDR1 KGHSH and CDR2 LQKENI come from the germline V gene. This CDR3 comprises 14 residues. V was cut by 4 bases and J by 5 bases, with 12 bases left in between. The CDR3 nucleotides are TGTGCCAGCTCACGCTCAGACCTTCACAATGAGCAGTTCTTC. As protein: CASSRSDLHNEQFF.

On this clonotype itself: The junction and the germline gene differ at one end; a read error may be behind it. This chain uses TRBV12-3 or TRBV12-4 with TRBJ1-2; D gene uncertain. CDR3 length: 12 amino acids. CDR3 protein: CTSSGRVGGYTF. In nucleotides, the CDR3 is TGTACCAGCAGCGGACGAGTTGGAGGCTACACCTTC.

The CDR3 spells CSARDFAGRTNEQFF. DNA for the CDR3: TGCAGTGCTAGAGATTTTGCGGGGAGAACCAATGAGCAGTTCTTC. V is TRBV20-1 and J is TRBJ2-1; TRBD2 might be the D (6 bases). The CDR3 is made up of 15 amino acids. CDR1 is DFQATT, CDR2 SNEGSKA, per germline (reference sequence). The V end was cut by 0 bases, the J end by 6 bases, with 15 bases between.

The rearrangement links TRBV5-1 to TRBJ2-1; D gene unclear. This CDR3 is 13 amino acids long. With 5 bases removed from V and 6 bases from J, the gap between germline ends came to 12 bases. Germline V gene data show CDR1 as SGHRS and CDR2 as YFSETQ. The CDR3 DNA sequence: TGCGCCAGCAGAAGGGTGGCTTTCAATGAGCAGTTCTTC. This encodes CASRRVAFNEQFF. Supplemented by reference TRBV5-1 and TRBJ2-1, the full variable domain reads KAGVTQTPRYLIKTRGQQVTLSCSPISGHRSVSWYQQTPGQGLQFLFEYFSETQRNKGNFPGRFSGRQFSNSRSEMNVSTLELGDSALYLCASRRVAFNEQFFGPGTRLTVL.

The rearrangement uses TRBV9 and TRBJ1-6, with 7 positions matching TRBD1. Losses at the gene ends were 4 bases for V and 8 bases for J; bases not matched to a gene: 12. This CDR3 region has 16 residues. Germline loops: CDR1 SGDLS, CDR2 YYNGEE. The CDR3 DNA follows: TGTGCCAGCAGCCCTAACTTAGACAGGGTGCATTCACCCCTCCACTTT. Its translation is CASSPNLDRVHSPLHF.

This chain links TRBV7-9 with TRBJ1-4, with no clear D. The CDR3 contains 13 residues. Germline V CDR1 and CDR2: SEHNR, FQNEAQ (reference sequence). V was trimmed by 7 bases and J by 5 bases, leaving 11 bases between them. Here the CDR3 DNA reads TGTGCCAGCACGGGCCAGCCCAATGAAAAACTGTTTTTT. It encodes CASTGQPNEKLFF.

This chain links TRBV11-2 with TRBJ2-3, with 8 bases that match TRBD1. The germline V gene has CDR1 SGHAT and CDR2 FQNNGV. This CDR3 has 15 amino acids. The junction had 7 bases not matched to a gene; V was cut back by 8 bases and J by 0 bases. CDR3 nucleotides: TGTGCCAGCGCAGGGGACAGGTCTAGCACAGATACGCAGTATTTT. Protein sequence: CASAGDRSSTDTQYF.

There are a few counts of this clonotype. The chain has TRBV7-9 and TRBJ1-2; 7 bases agree with TRBD1. The CDR3 covers 13 residues. Germline V gives CDR1 SEHNR, CDR2 FQNEAQ (reference sequence). V shed 5 bases and J 5 bases; nucleotides not matched to a gene: 5. This CDR3 is CASSGDRVYGYTF. DNA for the CDR3: TGTGCCAGCAGCGGGGACAGAGTATATGGCTACACCTTC.

This clonotype was counted at least ten times. One end of the junction does not line up with germline, which may come from a read error. The chain carries TRBV5-1 and TRBJ2-6; a possible D gene is TRBD1 (6 bases). CDR1 SGHRS and CDR2 YFSETQ come from the germline V gene. The CDR3 totals 15 residues. CDR3: CASSLQGSGANVLTF. The CDR3, as DNA: TGTGCCAGCAGCCTACAGGGCTCTGGGGCCAACGTCCTGACTTTC.

This clonotype was counted many times. J is TRBJ2-7 and V is TRBV28; tentative D call: TRBD1 (5 bases). CDR1 and CDR2 (germline): MDHEN, SYDVKM. V was clipped by 5 bases and J by 11 bases, with 13 bases between them. This CDR3 region has 11 residues. CDR3 residues: CASSRQGNKYF. Here the CDR3 DNA reads TGTGCCAGCAGTCGTCAGGGTAATAAGTACTTC.

Of note for this clonotype: This sequence may be a read error, since a much larger clone differs from it by one base. V is TRBV28 and J is TRBJ2-7, with D uncertain. The CDR3 is made up of 16 amino acids. CDR1 is MDHEN and CDR2 is SYDVKM in the germline V gene. The CDR3 loop is CAGSPGVGRMSYEQYF. In DNA form, the CDR3 reads TGTGCCGGCAGCCCGGGCGTCGGCAGAATGTCCTACGAGCAGTACTTC. Drawing the rest from reference TRBV28 and TRBJ2-7, the complete variable domain is DVKVTQSSRYLVKRTGEKVFLECVQDMDHENMFWYRQDPGLGLRLIYFSYDVKMKEKGDIPEGYSVSREKKERFSLILESASTNQTSMYLCAGSPGVGRMSYEQYFGPGTRLTVT.

A remark on this clonotype: This clone may be a read error of a much larger clone one base away. The chain is built from TRBV4-1 and TRBJ2-3, with 10 bases fitting TRBD1. J lost 11 bases, V lost 2 bases, and 10 bases had no gene match. CDR3 length: 15 residues. Germline V gene sequence: CDR1 MGHRA, CDR2 YSYEKL. The CDR3 DNA sequence: TGCGCCAGCAGCCAAAAAGGGACAGGGGTGGTCGGGCAGTATTTT. The encoded protein is CASSQKGTGVVGQYF.

As for this clonotype: A much larger clone lies a single base off, so this may be a read error. This sequence joins TRBV2 and TRBJ2-4; D uncertain. The end of the DNA fits TRBJ2-5 better, so the J call may be wrong. This CDR3 comprises 11 residues. Germline V gives CDR1 SNHLY, CDR2 FYNNEI. The CDR3 DNA reads as TGTGCCAGCAGTGAAGGGGTGACCCAGTACTTC. Amino acid sequence: CASSEGVTQYF.

As regards this clonotype: This may arise from a read error, as a much more abundant clone is one base away. The chain has TRBV12-5 and TRBJ2-7; no definite D call. The V and J ends lost 10 bases and 4 bases respectively, with 14 bases between them. CDR1 and CDR2 (germline): LGHNT, FRNRAP. This CDR3 contains 12 residues. CDR3 sequence reads: CATVLIGYEQYF. As DNA, the CDR3 is TGTGCTACGGTCCTTATTGGATACGAGCAGTACTTC.

The chain is built from TRBV20-1 and TRBJ2-3; 13 nucleotides match TRBD2. Looked up from germline, CDR1 is DFQATT and CDR2 is SNEGSKA (reference sequence). This CDR3 region has 15 residues. Trimming cost V 1 base and J 8 bases; bases outside gene matches: 6. This chain's CDR3 is CSARAGTSGTGTQYF. CDR3 coding DNA: TGCAGTGCTAGAGCCGGGACTAGCGGGACCGGTACGCAGTATTTT.

This clonotype was detected ten times or more. One end of the junction does not line up with germline, which may come from a read error. The rearrangement uses TRBV6-6 and TRBJ1-4; no reliable D call. Germline CDR1 and CDR2: MNHNY and SVGAGI (reference sequence). This CDR3 contains 15 residues. The chain's CDR3 is CASSYLGATNEKLFF. CDR3 in DNA: TGCGCCAGCAGCTATTTAGGTGCAACTAATGAAAAACTGTTTTTT.

Notes on this clonotype: This clone may be a read error of a much larger clone one base away. V gene TRBV27 combines with J gene TRBJ2-1; D gene unclear. The CDR3 contains 15 residues. The germline gives CDR1 MNHEY, CDR2 SMNVEV (reference sequence). CDR3 nucleotide sequence: TGTGCCAGCAGTCCTCTGGCCCTGGGGTACAATGGGCAGTTCTTC. As protein: CASSPLALGYNGQFF.

The CDR3 region has the DNA TGTGCCAGCAGCCAAGGACCAGCGGAACGCTACGAGCAGTACTTC. Translation gives CASSQGPAERYEQYF. The J gene is TRBJ2-5, the V gene TRBV6-6, with a tentative D call TRBD2 (5 bases). Judging by the DNA end, TRBJ2-7 fits better; the J call may be wrong. CDR1 and CDR2 from the germline V gene are MNHNY and SVGAGI (reference sequence). The CDR3 is 15 amino acids.

The chain combines TRBV5-1 with TRBJ2-4; 7 positions agree with TRBD2. With 7 bases clipped from V and 15 bases from J, the junction kept 19 bases outside the gene matches. This CDR3 contains 14 residues. Germline V gene data show CDR1 as SGHRS and CDR2 as YFSETQ. The CDR3 here is CASQRTSSGNERYF. For the CDR3, the DNA is TGCGCCAGCCAAAGGACTAGTTCGGGCAATGAGCGGTACTTC.

The sample holds a few counts of this clonotype. This rearrangement joins TRBV2 to TRBJ2-2, with a weak D call TRBD2 (5 bases). Germline V gives CDR1 SNHLY, CDR2 FYNNEI. CDR3 length: 14 residues. V dropped 7 bases and J dropped 4 bases, with 13 bases sitting between them. The CDR3 DNA follows: TGTGCCAGCACCGCATTACGGGGCACCGGGGAGCTGTTTTTT. It yields the protein CASTALRGTGELFF.